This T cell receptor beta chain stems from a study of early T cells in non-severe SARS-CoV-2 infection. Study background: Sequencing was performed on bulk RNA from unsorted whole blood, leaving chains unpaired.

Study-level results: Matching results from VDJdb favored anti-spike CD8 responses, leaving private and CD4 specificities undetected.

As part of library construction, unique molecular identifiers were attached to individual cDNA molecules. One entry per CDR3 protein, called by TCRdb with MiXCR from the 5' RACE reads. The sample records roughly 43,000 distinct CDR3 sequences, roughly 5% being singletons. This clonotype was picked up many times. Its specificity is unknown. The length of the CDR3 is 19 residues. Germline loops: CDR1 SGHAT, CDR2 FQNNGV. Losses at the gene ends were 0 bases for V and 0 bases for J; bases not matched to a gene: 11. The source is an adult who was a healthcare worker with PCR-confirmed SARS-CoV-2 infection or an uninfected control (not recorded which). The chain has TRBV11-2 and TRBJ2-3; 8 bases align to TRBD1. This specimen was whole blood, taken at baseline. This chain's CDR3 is CASSLDPGGGLSSTDTQYF. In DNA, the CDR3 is TGTGCCAGCAGCTTAGATCCAGGGGGCGGCCTCTCTAGCACAGATACGCAGTATTTT.